Listed below are T cell receptor beta chains from one sample, sequenced in a study of blood T cells in healthy people across ages. Using its own MiXCR run on the 5' RACE reads, TCRdb lists one record per CDR3 protein. The sample holds about 640,000 distinct CDR3 sequences, 58% seen once. Sequencing input: blood. These receptors were collected from a man between 60 and 75 years old in good health. The CDR3 runs from the conserved cysteine through the conserved F or W. The D gene is left open where the match is weak. Clone size is stated in some rows and not others, as once, few, many or a class when expanded.

D	V	J	size	DNA	CDR3
-	TRBV3-1	TRBJ2-1	-	TGTGCCAGCAGCCAAGATCTAAGGGCCTACAATGAGCAGTTCTTC	CASSQDLRAYNEQFF
TRBD2	TRBV6-2/TRBV6-3	TRBJ2-3	once	TGTGCCAGCAGCCGCGGACTAGCGGAGATCACAGATACGCAGTATTTT	CASSRGLAEITDTQYF
-	TRBV12-3/TRBV12-4	TRBJ2-3	-	TGTGCCAGCAGCATACTGGGATTTGATACGCAGTATTTT	CASSILGFDTQYF
-	TRBV6-1	TRBJ2-5	-	TGTGCCAGCAGTGATCAACAGGGCCGCGAGACCCAGTACTTC	CASSDQQGRETQYF
TRBD1	TRBV5-1	TRBJ2-5	-	TGCGCCAGCAGCTTGGCCTGGGACAGGGTTCAAGAGACCCAGTACTTC	CASSLAWDRVQETQYF
TRBD1	TRBV29-1	TRBJ2-1	-	TGCAGGGTTACCGGGACAGGGAGTCTAGCAACTAGCAATGAGCAGTTCTTC	CRVTGTGSLATSNEQFF
TRBD2	TRBV13	TRBJ2-1	-	TGTGCCAGCAGCTCACGACTAGCGCTTACTGAGCAGTTCTTC	CASSSRLALTEQFF
-	TRBV5-6	TRBJ2-2	-	TGCGCCAGCAGCTTGGTTACGGGAACGAACACCGGGGAGCTGTTTTTT	CASSLVTGTNTGELFF
-	TRBV6-5	TRBJ1-1	-	TGTGCCAGCAGTTACTCGTTGGGGTGGGACACTGAAGCTTTCTTT	CASSYSLGWDTEAFF
-	TRBV18	TRBJ2-5	few	TGTGCCAGCTCCTCAGGGATGCCCCCAGGAGAGACCCAGTACTTC	CASSSGMPPGETQYF
-	TRBV4-1	TRBJ1-2	-	TGCGCCAGCAGCCAAGAAGACAGCTATGGCTACACCTTC	CASSQEDSYGYTF
-	TRBV7-8	TRBJ2-5	-	TGTGCCAGCAGCTTATCACCGGCGGAGACCCAGTACTTC	CASSLSPAETQYF
-	TRBV10-2	TRBJ2-1	-	TGCGCCAGCAGTGTTAATTGGGCGGGGCCCTACAATGAGCAGTTCTTC	CASSVNWAGPYNEQFF
-	TRBV20-1	TRBJ1-5	few	TGCAGTGCTAGATTTGCAGGGAGGGACAACAATCAGCCCCAGCATTTT	CSARFAGRDNNQPQHF
-	TRBV9	TRBJ1-1	-	TGTGCCAGCAGCGTAGGAAGATGGGGCGGGGGGGACACTGAAGCTTTCTTT	CASSVGRWGGGDTEAFF
-	TRBV4-1	TRBJ1-4	-	TGCGCCGGCAGCCAGACAGCATTACCCGATCGAGGACTGTTTTTT	CAGSQTALPDRGLFF
TRBD1	TRBV5-1	TRBJ1-2	-	TGCGCCAGCAGCTTGGGGCTGACAGGGGGCTTTGGCTACACCTTC	CASSLGLTGGFGYTF
-	TRBV20-1	TRBJ1-1	-	TGCAGTGCTAGGGGACAGAACACTGAAGCTTTCTTT	CSARGQNTEAFF
TRBD1	TRBV7-8	TRBJ1-2	-	TGTGCCAGCAGCAATAGCGCCGGGACAGGGTTGATAGGCTACACCTTC	CASSNSAGTGLIGYTF
-	TRBV29-1	TRBJ2-7	-	TGCAGCGTTGAGGGTCAGGGGACCTACGAGCAGTACTTC	CSVEGQGTYEQYF
TRBD2	TRBV20-1	TRBJ2-1	few	TGCAGTGCTAGAGAGTCGCGGGGGTTGGATGAGCAGTTCTTC	CSARESRGLDEQFF
-	TRBV2	TRBJ1-4	-	TGTGCCAGCAGGAGCCTGACAGTGGCGCATGAAAAACTGTTTTTT	CASRSLTVAHEKLFF
-	TRBV4-2	TRBJ2-3	once	TGTGCCAGCAGCCTCCGGGACCAAGCTTATTTTGATACGCAGTATTTT	CASSLRDQAYFDTQYF
-	TRBV29-1	TRBJ2-7	-	TGCAGCGTCGAGGAGGGTTTGGGCAACGAGCAGTACTTC	CSVEEGLGNEQYF
-	TRBV27	TRBJ2-5	-	TGTGCCAGCAGTTCAAACTCGCGGGTGGCCCAGTACTTC	CASSSNSRVAQYF
-	TRBV9	TRBJ2-5	-	TGTGCCAGCAGCCCAGCGGAGGGCCTCCAAGAGACCCAGTACTTC	CASSPAEGLQETQYF
-	TRBV4-1	TRBJ2-7	few	TGCGCCAGCAGCCAAGATCCAAAAGGGTTCACCTACGAGCAGTACTTC	CASSQDPKGFTYEQYF
-	TRBV29-1	TRBJ2-3	-	TGCAGCGTTGGGTGGGATACGCAGTATTTT	CSVGWDTQYF
-	TRBV5-1	TRBJ2-3	-	TGCGCCAGCAGGTGGGCAGGGGGCACAGATACGCAGTATTTT	CASRWAGGTDTQYF
TRBD1	TRBV20-1	TRBJ2-1	-	TGCAGTGCTAGAGGGCAACAGGGGGCAGGAGAGCAGTTCTTC	CSARGQQGAGEQFF
-	TRBV20-1	TRBJ1-1	-	TGCAGTGCTAGGACAGGTTCGAATGAAGCTTTCTTT	CSARTGSNEAFF
-	TRBV6-2/TRBV6-3	TRBJ2-7	-	TGTGCCAGCAGCTTACGAGGCTGGACGCCATCCTACGAGCAGTACTTC	CASSLRGWTPSYEQYF
-	TRBV29-1	TRBJ1-1	-	TGCAGCGTTGGCCGATCCTGGGGCACTGAAGCTTTCTTT	CSVGRSWGTEAFF
TRBD2	TRBV12-3/TRBV12-4	TRBJ2-7	few	TGTGCCAGCAGTTCGACTAGCCGCTACGAGCAGTACTTC	CASSSTSRYEQYF
TRBD2	TRBV20-1	TRBJ2-1	few	TGCAGTGCTAGTACGGGACTAGCGGGGACTGAGCAGTTCTTC	CSASTGLAGTEQFF
-	TRBV28	TRBJ1-1	-	TGTGCCAGCAGTCGGGGGGGGCAGGGAGGTCGCGCTTTCTTT	CASSRGGQGGRAFF
-	TRBV2	TRBJ2-5	few	TGTGCCAGCAGTGAGGGCAGGGGGGGCGAGACCCAGTACTTC	CASSEGRGGETQYF
TRBD1	TRBV12-3/TRBV12-4	TRBJ2-3	-	TGTGCCAGCGGAGGAGAGGGGGCCGTAGATACGCAGTATTTT	CASGGEGAVDTQYF
-	TRBV9	TRBJ2-1	many	TGTGCCAGCAGCGCCCCGGGTTCAGGATACAATGAGCAGTTCTTC	CASSAPGSGYNEQFF
TRBD2	TRBV7-2	TRBJ2-5	once	TGTGCCAGCAGCCAGCACCTTACTAGCGGGGGGGCCGGGGAGACCCAGTACTTC	CASSQHLTSGGAGETQYF
-	TRBV5-1	TRBJ2-2	-	TGCGCCAGCAGCTTGGACCCTAGCAGTACCGGGGAGCTGTTTTTT	CASSLDPSSTGELFF
TRBD2	TRBV27	TRBJ2-7	-	TGTGCCGCCTCGCGGGGGGCCTCCTACGAGCAGTACTTC	CAASRGASYEQYF
TRBD1	TRBV2	TRBJ2-5	-	TGTGCCAGCAGTACCAGGACAGGGGGCACGGAGACCCAGTACTTC	CASSTRTGGTETQYF
-	TRBV4-2	TRBJ1-5	-	TGTGCCAGCAGCCAAGATTGGAGTAATCAGCCCCAGCATTTT	CASSQDWSNQPQHF
-	TRBV12-3/TRBV12-4	TRBJ1-1	-	TGTGCCAGCAGTTTAGCGCTCGATCCTGAAGCTTTCTTT	CASSLALDPEAFF
-	TRBV7-7	TRBJ2-1	-	TGTGCCAGCAGCTCCGTACTAGGGACGGACTACAATGAGCAGTTCTTC	CASSSVLGTDYNEQFF
TRBD2	TRBV12-3/TRBV12-4	TRBJ2-1	-	TGTGCCAGCAGCCAAAGCGGGGGTAATGAGCAGTTCTTC	CASSQSGGNEQFF
-	TRBV3-1	TRBJ2-5	-	TGTGCCAGCAGCCAAGACTACGTCCAAGAGACCCAGTACTTC	CASSQDYVQETQYF
-	TRBV20-1	TRBJ1-2	-	TGCAGTGCTACTATACCGGCCGGCTATGGCTACACCTTC	CSATIPAGYGYTF
-	TRBV5-1	TRBJ2-3	-	TGCGCCAGCAGCCCCCAGGGACCCGTGGGCACAGATACGCAGTATTTT	CASSPQGPVGTDTQYF
TRBD2	TRBV9	TRBJ2-1	-	TGTGCCAGCAGCGCCGGACTAGCGGGCTGGGATGAGCAGTTCTTC	CASSAGLAGWDEQFF
TRBD1	TRBV5-1	TRBJ1-4	few	TGCGCCAGCAGCCCGGCGGGACAGCATAATGAAAAACTGTTTTTT	CASSPAGQHNEKLFF
-	TRBV29-1	TRBJ1-2	-	TGCAGCGTTGAAAGGGACCCCGGGATTGATGGCTACACCTTC	CSVERDPGIDGYTF
-	TRBV20-1	TRBJ2-5	-	TGCAGTGTTTTACTCCAAGAGACCCAGTACTTC	CSVLLQETQYF
TRBD1	TRBV20-1	TRBJ1-2	-	TGCAGTGCTAGAGATCGGGGACAGGGGAACTATGGCTACACCTTC	CSARDRGQGNYGYTF